This TCR beta chain came from a study of shared clonotypes between healthy human individuals. The wider study: CD8 memory received one plate per donor, CD8 naive two, CD4 memory three and CD4 naive three.

Splitting of each subset's genomic DNA was done evenly across several immunoSEQ plates. The repertoire was sequenced with immunoSEQ multiplex PCR; TCRdb's copy has only in-frame clones and lacks some. In the table there are a few million clones, 80% to 95% of which are singletons. Adult donors, all healthy and HIV-negative, had no recent acute infections or vaccinations. V lost 6 bases to trimming and J lost 0 bases, with 8 bases between them. The germline CDR1 and CDR2 sequences are SNHLY and FYNNEI. There are 13 residues in the CDR3. The chain couples TRBV2 to TRBJ1-1; D call uncertain. Sequencing was performed on naive CD4+ T cells from PBMCs. The subset was: CD45RA+ positively selected. The TCR comes from a man younger than 30 in good health. Some clones in this sample may be carry-over from other donors' samples. CDR3 region: CASSIDVNTEAFF. DNA for the CDR3: TGTGCCAGCAGCATTGATGTGAACACTGAAGCTTTCTTT.